This T cell receptor (beta chain) was identified in a study of breast tumors, draining lymph nodes, adjacent tissues. TCRdb redid the calling of the multiplex PCR reads with MiXCR, one entry per CDR3 protein. Of 150,000 to 200,000 distinct CDR3 sequences in the sample, 25% to 40% were seen once. V shed 2 bases and J shed 4 bases, with 12 bases lying between them. Per germline, CDR1 MGHRA and CDR2 YSYEKL. CDR3 length: 15 amino acids. Axillary draining lymph nodes of breast cancer patients supplied the node samples. As regards this clonotype: The antigen remains unidentified.

Study-level findings and limits: The lymph node origin of tumor T cells was framed as consistent with a hypothesis, not demonstrated. Data fit most tumor T cells coming from lymph node, expanding in tumor.

This chain joins TRBV4-1 and TRBJ1-5; D possibly corresponds to TRBD1 (6 bases). This sequence originates from a female donor with breast cancer. Some clones in this sample may be carry-over from other donors' samples. The sample comprised axillary lymph node tissue. This CDR3 reads CASSQFGGANQPQHF. The CDR3 DNA reads as TGCGCCAGCAGCCAATTTGGGGGGGCTAATCAGCCCCAGCATTTT.